The 28 T cell receptor beta chains in this list originate from one sample, sequenced in a study of cytomegalovirus exposure and HLA in healthy donors. Researchers ran the PCR with 60 Vbeta and 13 Jbeta primers. Some clones are missing from TCRdb's copy, which holds only in-frame ones; the method was immunoSEQ multiplex PCR. Among about 200,000 clones listed, 79% were seen once. Sequences were obtained from PBMCs. Every receptor here comes from a male donor in good health and CMV-seropositive.

The chain combines TRBV18 with TRBJ1-5; D gene unclear. This CDR3 contains 16 residues. From germline, CDR1 is KGHSH and CDR2 LQKENI. Trimming cost V 4 bases and J 3 bases, with 16 bases left between them. In DNA form, the CDR3 reads TGTGCCAGCTCACTAATGTATCCGGGGAACAATCAGCCCCAGCATTTT. Translated, it gives CASSLMYPGNNQPQHF. Drawing the rest from reference TRBV18 and TRBJ1-5, the complete variable domain is NAGVMQNPRHLVRRRGQEARLRCSPMKGHSHVYWYRQLPEEGLKFMVYLQKENIIDESGMPKERFSAEFPKEGPSILRIQQVVRGDSAAYFCASSLMYPGNNQPQHFGDGTRLSIL.

The rearrangement uses TRBV5-4 and TRBJ1-4; TRBD1 aligns across 7 bases. CDR3 size: 16 residues. The V and J ends lost 3 bases and 0 bases, in that order; junction bases with no gene match: 5. The V gene's germline CDR1 is SGHNT and CDR2 YYREEE (reference sequence). As DNA, the CDR3 is TGTGCCAGCAGCTCCCCGACAGGGACAACTAATGAAAAACTGTTTTTT. Amino acids: CASSSPTGTTNEKLFF.

The CDR3 bases are TGCGCCAGCAGCTCGCTAGCGGGAGGGCCGGGTGAGCAGTTCTTC. It yields the protein CASSSLAGGPGEQFF. The chain joins TRBV5-1 to TRBJ2-1; 12 positions match TRBD2. Trimming removed 3 bases from V and 9 bases from J; junction bases left unmatched: 7. Germline lookup yields CDR1 SGHRS and CDR2 YFSETQ. The CDR3 has 15 residues.

This rearrangement joins TRBV9 to TRBJ1-1; TRBD1 is a possible D gene (6 bases). Germline-derived CDR1 and CDR2 are SGDLS and YYNGEE. This CDR3 contains 13 residues. Trimming took 4 bases from V and 4 from J, leaving 11 bases between them. The chain's CDR3 is CASSPDRSTEAFF. The CDR3 bases are TGTGCCAGCAGCCCCGACAGGAGCACTGAAGCTTTCTTT.

V is TRBV6-5 and J is TRBJ1-2; 7 bases are a match to TRBD1. V was pared by 8 bases and J by 2 bases, with 8 bases of the junction left unmatched. Germline CDR1 is MNHEY and CDR2 is SVGAGI. CDR3 length: 14 amino acids. Here the CDR3 DNA reads TGTGCCAGCGGAAGAGGGGGCGAGAACTATGGCTACACCTTC. This codes for CASGRGGENYGYTF.

The gene calls are TRBV19 and TRBJ1-2; 8 positions match TRBD1. This CDR3 is built from 14 residues. The germline V gene has CDR1 LNHDA and CDR2 SQIVND (reference sequence). Unmatched junction bases numbered 6, after V lost 1 base and J lost 8 bases. In nucleotides, the CDR3 is TGTGCCAGTAGTATAGGCGACGGACAGGGAGGCTACACCTTC. This gives the protein CASSIGDGQGGYTF.

This clone appeared once. The chain uses TRBV5-6 and TRBJ2-7, with 11 bases aligning to TRBD2. The CDR3 length is 16 residues. V was clipped by 2 bases and J by 5 bases; unmatched bases: 9. The germline V gene has CDR1 SGHDT and CDR2 YYEEEE. The CDR3 spells CASSFGLAGSRHEQYF. CDR3 bases: TGTGCCAGCAGCTTCGGACTAGCGGGTTCCCGGCACGAGCAGTACTTC.

V and J are TRBV10-3 and TRBJ1-2; the D gene is possibly TRBD1 (5 bases). The germline V gene has CDR1 ENHRY and CDR2 SYGVKD. Trimming took off 8 bases at V and 6 bases at J, with 19 bases between the two ends. This CDR3 has 14 amino acids. The DNA of the CDR3 is TGTGCCATCTTAAACCCAGGGTTCGCCGATGGCTACACCTTC. It is translated as CAILNPGFADGYTF.

The sample holds a few counts of this clone. The chain joins TRBV6-1 to TRBJ2-3; tentatively, D is TRBD1 (7 bases). CDR1 and CDR2 (germline): MNHNS, SASEGT. V gave up 5 bases and J gave up 5 bases, with 11 bases separating them. This CDR3 spans 13 amino acids. The chain's CDR3 is CASSRQGGDTQYF. The CDR3 coding sequence is TGTGCCAGCAGTAGACAGGGAGGAGATACGCAGTATTTT.

J is TRBJ2-7 and V is TRBV6-7, with 7 bases aligning to TRBD2. TRBV6-7 is an ORF, and what it does is uncertain. This CDR3 is built from 15 residues. V trimming: 0 bases; J trimming: 2 bases; junction bases outside the gene matches: 4. For the CDR3, the DNA is TGTGCCAGCAGTTACTCGGTTCGGGGGGCCTACGAGCAGTACTTC. This gives the protein CASSYSVRGAYEQYF.

This chain connects TRBV6-5 to TRBJ2-7; 8 nucleotides align to TRBD1. With 5 bases clipped from V and 2 bases from J, the junction kept 8 bases outside the gene matches. The CDR3 runs to 15 residues. Looked up from germline, CDR1 is MNHEY and CDR2 is SVGAGI. The CDR3 sequence is CASSRTGTQTYEQYF. The CDR3, as DNA: TGTGCCAGCAGTCGGACAGGGACCCAAACCTACGAGCAGTACTTC.

The gene calls are TRBV5-4 and TRBJ2-5, with a tentative D call TRBD2 (5 bases). The CDR3 length is 14 residues. In germline, CDR1 is SGHNT, CDR2 YYREEE (reference sequence). V lost 3 bases, J lost 1 base, and 10 bases lay in between. CDR3 residues: CASSSQAGQETQYF. The CDR3, as DNA: TGTGCCAGCAGCTCCCAGGCGGGCCAAGAGACCCAGTACTTC.

The gene calls are TRBV7-2 and TRBJ2-1; D perhaps matches TRBD1 (5 bases). The CDR3 sequence is 16 residues long. Germline V lookup: CDR1 SGHTA, CDR2 FQGNSA. V lost 3 bases to trimming and J lost 5 bases, with 17 bases between them. In DNA form, the CDR3 reads TGTGCCAGCAGCTTTAGGCAGGGTATTCAAAACAATGAGCAGTTCTTC. Translation gives CASSFRQGIQNNEQFF.

As to this clone: One end of the junction is discordant with germline, which a read error may explain. This chain connects TRBV29-1 to TRBJ2-7; possible D gene TRBD1, 6 bases. The germline V gene has CDR1 SQVTM and CDR2 ANQGSEA. The CDR3 is made up of 15 amino acids. CDR3 coding DNA: TGCAGCGTTGAAGGTGCAACAGGGCAGGCCTATGAGCAGTACTTC. It translates to CSVEGATGQAYEQYF.

This sequence joins TRBV19 and TRBJ1-5; the match to TRBD1 covers 8 bases. V dropped 4 bases and J dropped 6; count of bases not matched to a gene: 8. CDR3 length: 15 amino acids. The germline V gene encodes CDR1 LNHDA and CDR2 SQIVND (reference sequence). CDR3 bases: TGTGCCAGTAGTACCGGACAGGGAGGCGGTCAGCCCCAGCATTTT. Residues: CASSTGQGGGQPQHF.

CDR3 in DNA: TGTGCCAGCAGCGTATCGGGCCGGGAGAACATTCAGTACTTC. Protein product: CASSVSGRENIQYF. The chain recombines TRBV9 with TRBJ2-4; TRBD2 might be the D (6 bases). V lost 1 base and J lost 7, with 12 bases in between. The germline gives CDR1 SGDLS, CDR2 YYNGEE. CDR3 length: 14 amino acids.

The CDR3 DNA reads as TGTGCCAGCAGCTTAGAGCGTTACGAGCAGTACTTC. As protein: CASSLERYEQYF. The chain recombines TRBV11-2 with TRBJ2-7, with no clear D. This CDR3 has 12 amino acids. V was trimmed by 0 bases and J by 4 bases, leaving 4 bases between them. Germline CDR1 SGHAT, CDR2 FQNNGV.

The chain uses TRBV5-6 and TRBJ1-1, with a possible D match to TRBD1 (5 bases). The CDR3 spans 14 residues. Per the germline V gene, CDR1 is SGHDT and CDR2 is YYEEEE. V shed 2 bases and J shed 4 bases, with 12 bases lying between them. As DNA, the CDR3 is TGTGCCAGCAGCTTTACAGGTTACGGCACTGAAGCTTTCTTT. Its protein product is CASSFTGYGTEAFF.

This chain connects TRBV7-2 to TRBJ2-3; D ambiguous. This CDR3 is built from 15 residues. Germline CDR1 and CDR2: SGHTA and FQGNSA. V gave up 1 base and J gave up 0 bases, with 8 bases separating them. The CDR3 DNA reads as TGTGCCAGCAGCTTAGACGTCCTAAGCACAGATACGCAGTATTTT. This sequence encodes CASSLDVLSTDTQYF.

This sequence joins TRBV5-7 and TRBJ1-3, with D hard to call. TRBV5-7 carries the ORF label, with uncertain function. The CDR3 extends over 17 amino acids. V lost 4 bases and J 5 bases, leaving 22 bases between the germline ends. CDR3 in DNA: TGTGCCAGCAGCCGGAACCCGAACGGGGTCAGGAGAAACACCATATATTTT. This encodes CASSRNPNGVRRNTIYF.

The chain joins TRBV10-3 to TRBJ2-1; 14 bases agree with TRBD2. This CDR3 comprises 14 residues. V lost 8 bases and J lost 8; bases outside the gene matches: 5. The V gene's germline CDR1 is ENHRY and CDR2 SYGVKD. The CDR3 here is CAILKTSGRDEQFF. The CDR3 DNA sequence: TGTGCCATCCTTAAGACTAGCGGGAGGGATGAGCAGTTCTTC.

V gene TRBV18 combines with J gene TRBJ1-2; TRBD1 matches 7 bases. The V and J ends lost 6 bases and 5 bases, in that order; junction bases with no gene match: 9. CDR3 size: 14 residues. Germline CDR1 and CDR2: KGHSH and LQKENI. The CDR3 DNA reads TGTGCCAGCTCCCCGAGACAGGGCGATTATGGCTACACCTTC. It is translated as CASSPRQGDYGYTF.

The chain has TRBV7-3 and TRBJ2-1; possible D gene TRBD2, 5 bases. Trimming removed 5 bases at V and 6 bases at J, with 14 bases between. The CDR3 consists of 14 residues. In germline, CDR1 is SGHTA, CDR2 FQGTGA. CDR3 residues: CASSPLLAGNEQFF. In nucleotides, the CDR3 is TGTGCCAGCAGCCCCCTACTTGCGGGCAATGAGCAGTTCTTC.

This clone was detected a few times. The chain employs TRBV5-4 and TRBJ2-5, with D unresolved. The CDR3 has 13 residues. CDR1 and CDR2 from the germline V gene are SGHNT and YYREEE (reference sequence). The germline V and J ends were trimmed by 0 bases and 1 base, with 4 bases remaining between them. CDR3 DNA sequence: TGTGCCAGCAGCTTGGGGGCCCAAGAGACCCAGTACTTC. Protein sequence: CASSLGAQETQYF.

This chain uses TRBV6-1 with TRBJ2-7; tentative D call: TRBD1 (6 bases). The CDR3 has 13 amino acids. The germline V gene has CDR1 MNHNS and CDR2 SASEGT. Trimming removed 4 bases from V and 3 bases from J, with 10 bases in between. CDR3: CASSVTGNYEQYF. The CDR3 DNA reads TGTGCCAGCAGTGTCACAGGGAACTACGAGCAGTACTTC.

V and J are TRBV7-2 and TRBJ2-1, with TRBD2 identical over 10 bases. This CDR3 has 15 amino acids. The ends lost 2 bases at V and 3 bases at J; junction bases unmatched: 1. The germline CDR1 and CDR2 sequences are SGHTA and FQGNSA. CDR3: CASSLLAGVYNEQFF. The CDR3 nucleotides are TGTGCCAGCAGCTTACTAGCGGGGGTCTACAATGAGCAGTTCTTC.

The chain recombines TRBV19 with TRBJ2-7; maybe TRBD1 (6 bases). The CDR3 is 13 residues long. Germline V gene data show CDR1 as LNHDA and CDR2 as SQIVND (reference sequence). V was cut by 5 bases and J by 2 bases, with 10 bases left in between. In DNA form, the CDR3 reads TGTGCCAGTAGTTCGACAGGCCCCTACGAGCAGTACTTC. It yields the protein CASSSTGPYEQYF.

The rearrangement joins TRBV7-2 to TRBJ2-1, with D unclear. In germline, CDR1 is SGHTA, CDR2 FQGNSA. The CDR3 runs 13 residues. V was clipped by 2 bases and J by 3 bases, with 5 bases between them. The CDR3 region has the DNA TGTGCCAGCAGCTTAACGAGCTACAATGAGCAGTTCTTC. The encoded protein is CASSLTSYNEQFF.